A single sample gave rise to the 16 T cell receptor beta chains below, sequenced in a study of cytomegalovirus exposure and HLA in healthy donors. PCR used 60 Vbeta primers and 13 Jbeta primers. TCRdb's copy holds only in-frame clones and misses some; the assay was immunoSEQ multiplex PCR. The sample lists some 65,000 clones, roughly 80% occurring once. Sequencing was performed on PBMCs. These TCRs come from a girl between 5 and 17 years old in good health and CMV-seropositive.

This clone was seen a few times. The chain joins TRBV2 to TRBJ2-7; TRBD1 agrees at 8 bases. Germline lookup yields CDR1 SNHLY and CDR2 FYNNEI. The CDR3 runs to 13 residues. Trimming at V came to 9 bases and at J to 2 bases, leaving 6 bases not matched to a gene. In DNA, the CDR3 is TGTGCCAGTGGGGGACAGGTCCCCTACGAGCAGTACTTC. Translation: CASGGQVPYEQYF.

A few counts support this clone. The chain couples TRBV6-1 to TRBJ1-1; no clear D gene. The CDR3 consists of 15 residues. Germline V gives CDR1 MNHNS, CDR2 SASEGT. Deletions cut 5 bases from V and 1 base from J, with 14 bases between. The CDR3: CASSPPAGKNTEAFF. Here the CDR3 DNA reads TGTGCCAGCAGTCCGCCGGCGGGTAAGAACACTGAAGCTTTCTTT.

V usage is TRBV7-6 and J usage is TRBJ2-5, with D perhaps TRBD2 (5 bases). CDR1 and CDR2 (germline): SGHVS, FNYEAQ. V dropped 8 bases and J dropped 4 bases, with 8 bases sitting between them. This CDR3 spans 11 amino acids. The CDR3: CASGRPETQYF. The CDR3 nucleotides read TGTGCCAGCGGGAGACCAGAGACCCAGTACTTC. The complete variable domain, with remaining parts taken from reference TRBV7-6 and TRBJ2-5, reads GAGVSQSPRYKVTKRGQDVALRCDPISGHVSLYWYRQALGQGPEFLTYFNYEAQQDKSGLPNDRFSAERPEGSISTLTIQRTEQRDSAMYRCASGRPETQYFGPGTRLLVL.

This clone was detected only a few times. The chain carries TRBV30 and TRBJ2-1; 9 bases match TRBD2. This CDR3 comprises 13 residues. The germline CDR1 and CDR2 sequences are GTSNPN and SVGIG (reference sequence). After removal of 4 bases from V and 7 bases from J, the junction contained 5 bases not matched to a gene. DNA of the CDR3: TGTGCCTGGAATAGCGGGAGAGCTAATGAGCAGTTCTTC. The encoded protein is CAWNSGRANEQFF.

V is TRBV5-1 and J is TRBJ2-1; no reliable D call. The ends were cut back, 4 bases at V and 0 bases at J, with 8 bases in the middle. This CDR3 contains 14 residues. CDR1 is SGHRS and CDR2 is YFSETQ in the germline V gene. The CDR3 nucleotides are TGCGCCAGCAGCCCTAGGAGCTCCTACAATGAGCAGTTCTTC. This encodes CASSPRSSYNEQFF. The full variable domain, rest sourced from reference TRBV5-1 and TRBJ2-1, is KAGVTQTPRYLIKTRGQQVTLSCSPISGHRSVSWYQQTPGQGLQFLFEYFSETQRNKGNFPGRFSGRQFSNSRSEMNVSTLELGDSALYLCASSPRSSYNEQFFGPGTRLTVL.

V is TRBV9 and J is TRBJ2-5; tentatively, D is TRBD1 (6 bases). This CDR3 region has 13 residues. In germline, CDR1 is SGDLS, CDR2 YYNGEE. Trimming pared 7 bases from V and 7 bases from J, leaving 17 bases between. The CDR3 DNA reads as TGTGCCAGCTGTAGGGACGGGACAACGACCCAGTACTTC. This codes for CASCRDGTTTQYF.

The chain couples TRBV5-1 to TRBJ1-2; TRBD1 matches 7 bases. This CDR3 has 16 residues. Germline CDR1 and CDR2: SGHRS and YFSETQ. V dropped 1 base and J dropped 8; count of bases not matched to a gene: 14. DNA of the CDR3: TGCGCCAGCAGCTTGAGGCCAGGGGGTATGACTCGGGGCTACACCTTC. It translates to CASSLRPGGMTRGYTF. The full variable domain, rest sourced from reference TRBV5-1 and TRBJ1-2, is KAGVTQTPRYLIKTRGQQVTLSCSPISGHRSVSWYQQTPGQGLQFLFEYFSETQRNKGNFPGRFSGRQFSNSRSEMNVSTLELGDSALYLCASSLRPGGMTRGYTFGSGTRLTVV.

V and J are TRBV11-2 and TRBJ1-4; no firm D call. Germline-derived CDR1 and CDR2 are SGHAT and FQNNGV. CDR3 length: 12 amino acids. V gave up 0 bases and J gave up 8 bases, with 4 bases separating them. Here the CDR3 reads CASSLDGEKLFF. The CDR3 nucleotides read TGTGCCAGCAGCTTAGACGGGGAAAAACTGTTTTTT.

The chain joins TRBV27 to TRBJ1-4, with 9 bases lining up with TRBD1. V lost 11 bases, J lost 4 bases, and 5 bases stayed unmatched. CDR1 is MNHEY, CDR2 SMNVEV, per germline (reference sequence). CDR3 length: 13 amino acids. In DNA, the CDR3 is TGTGCCGGGGACAGGGAGGATAATGAAAAACTGTTTTTT. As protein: CAGDREDNEKLFF.

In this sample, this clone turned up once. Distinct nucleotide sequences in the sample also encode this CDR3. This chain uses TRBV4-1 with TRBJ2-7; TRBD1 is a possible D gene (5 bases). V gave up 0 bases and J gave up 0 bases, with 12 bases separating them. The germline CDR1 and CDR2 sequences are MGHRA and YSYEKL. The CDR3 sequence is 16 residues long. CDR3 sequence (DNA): TGCGCCAGCAGCCAAGAGGGGCCGTCGGGCTCCTACGAGCAGTACTTC. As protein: CASSQEGPSGSYEQYF.

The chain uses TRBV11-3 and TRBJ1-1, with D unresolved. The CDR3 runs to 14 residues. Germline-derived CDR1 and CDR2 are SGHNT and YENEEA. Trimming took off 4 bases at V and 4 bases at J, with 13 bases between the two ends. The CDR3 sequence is CASSSTPGGTEAFF. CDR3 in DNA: TGTGCCAGCAGCTCTACGCCCGGAGGCACTGAAGCTTTCTTT.

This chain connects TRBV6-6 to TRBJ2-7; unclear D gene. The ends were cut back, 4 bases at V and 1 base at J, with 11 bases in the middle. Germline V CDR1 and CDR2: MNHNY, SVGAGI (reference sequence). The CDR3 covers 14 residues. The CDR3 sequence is CASSSRTVSYEQYF. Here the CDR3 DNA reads TGTGCCAGCAGTTCTCGAACGGTATCCTACGAGCAGTACTTC.

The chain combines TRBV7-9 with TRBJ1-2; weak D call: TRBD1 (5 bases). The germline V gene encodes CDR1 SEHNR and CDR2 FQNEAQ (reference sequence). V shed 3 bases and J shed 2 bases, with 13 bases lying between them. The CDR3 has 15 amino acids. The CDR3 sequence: CASSFPRQMNYGYTF. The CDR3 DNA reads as TGTGCCAGCAGCTTCCCTCGACAGATGAACTATGGCTACACCTTC.

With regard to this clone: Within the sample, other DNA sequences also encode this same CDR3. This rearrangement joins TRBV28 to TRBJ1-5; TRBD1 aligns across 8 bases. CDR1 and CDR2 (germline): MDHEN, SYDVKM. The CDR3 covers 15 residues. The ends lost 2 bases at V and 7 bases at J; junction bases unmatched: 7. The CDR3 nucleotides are TGTGCCAGCAGTTTAGGACAGGGTTACCGGCAGCCCCAGCATTTT. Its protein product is CASSLGQGYRQPQHF.

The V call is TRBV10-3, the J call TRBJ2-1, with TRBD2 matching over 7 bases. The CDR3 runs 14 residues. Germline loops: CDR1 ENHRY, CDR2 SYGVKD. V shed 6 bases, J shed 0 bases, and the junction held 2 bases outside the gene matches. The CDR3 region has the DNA TGTGCCATCAGGGGGGGGAGCTCCTACAATGAGCAGTTCTTC. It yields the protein CAIRGGSSYNEQFF.

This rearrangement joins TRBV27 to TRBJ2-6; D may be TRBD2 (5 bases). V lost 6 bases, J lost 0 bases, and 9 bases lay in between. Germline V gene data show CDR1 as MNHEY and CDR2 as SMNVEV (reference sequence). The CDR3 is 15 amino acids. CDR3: CASSLSGSGANVLTF. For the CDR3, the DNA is TGTGCCAGCAGCCTGAGCGGCTCTGGGGCCAACGTCCTGACTTTC.